The following is a T cell receptor (beta chain) sequence with its context. The sample belongs to a study of blood T cell repertoires in COVID-19. Germline V gene lookup returns CDR1 MNHEY and CDR2 SMNVEV (reference sequence). V was cut by 3 bases and J by 3 bases, with 15 bases left in between. The CDR3 extends over 15 amino acids. TCRdb's table, derived via immunoSEQ multiplex PCR, lists solely in-frame clones and lacks some. Among about 95,000 clones listed, approximately 80% were seen once. Specimen: peripheral blood. The TCR sequence derives from a human donor in a cohort sampled during active COVID-19. The chain combines TRBV27 with TRBJ2-7, with D perhaps matching TRBD1 (5 bases). The CDR3 is CASSFTQVGNYEQYF. DNA of the CDR3: TGTGCCAGCAGTTTTACACAGGTCGGAAACTACGAGCAGTACTTC.